One sample yielded the 14 T cell receptor beta chains listed below, sequenced in a study of brain T cells in children with intractable seizures. Generated by immunoSEQ multiplex PCR, the TCRdb table keeps only in-frame clones and is missing some. Of about 80,000 clones in the sample, approximately 89% were seen once. The sequenced sample was peripheral blood, obtained at surgery. These receptors were collected from a girl aged 2 to 9 with Rasmussen encephalitis and intractable seizures.

CDR3 sequence (DNA): TGCAGCGTCAATCCAGGGGGCGGTAAAGAGACCCAGTACTTC. Translating it yields CSVNPGGGKETQYF. The V and J genes are TRBV29-1 and TRBJ2-5; TRBD1 matches 8 bases. Per the germline V gene, CDR1 is SQVTM and CDR2 is ANQGSEA. The CDR3 length is 14 residues. Germline trimming cut 6 bases from V and 3 bases from J; bases unmatched to any gene: 9. The variable domain in full, completed from reference TRBV29-1 and TRBJ2-5, reads SAVISQKPSRDICQRGTSLTIQCQVDSQVTMMFWYRQQPGQSLTLIATANQGSEATYESGFVIDKFPISRPNLTFSTLTVSNMSPEDSSIYLCSVNPGGGKETQYFGPGTRLLVL.

The chain recombines TRBV30 with TRBJ2-7, with 9 bases aligning to TRBD2. Trimming took 2 bases from V and 3 from J; bases not matched to a gene: 2. Germline values: CDR1 GTSNPN, CDR2 SVGIG (reference sequence). The CDR3 runs to 13 residues. DNA for the CDR3: TGTGCCTGGAGTCCTAGCGGGGTCTACGAGCAGTACTTC. This encodes CAWSPSGVYEQYF.

The V call is TRBV27, the J call TRBJ1-2; tentatively, D is TRBD1 (6 bases). Germline-derived CDR1 and CDR2 are MNHEY and SMNVEV (reference sequence). V lost 5 bases and J 6 bases, leaving 10 bases between the germline ends. The CDR3 extends over 12 amino acids. CDR3 amino acids: CASSLSGDGYTF. CDR3 bases: TGTGCCAGCAGTCTCTCAGGGGATGGCTACACCTTC.

This chain uses TRBV27 with TRBJ2-5, with 16 nucleotides matching TRBD2. Trimming at V came to 5 bases and at J to 4 bases, leaving 13 bases not matched to a gene. The CDR3 is made up of 19 amino acids. Germline assignment: CDR1 MNHEY and CDR2 SMNVEV (reference sequence). CDR3 residues: CASSANLPGLAGGAETQYF. CDR3 bases: TGTGCCAGCAGTGCTAACCTACCGGGACTAGCGGGGGGGGCAGAGACCCAGTACTTC.

V and J are TRBV30 and TRBJ2-3, with a tentative D call TRBD1 (6 bases). The germline gives CDR1 GTSNPN, CDR2 SVGIG (reference sequence). The V gene lost 0 bases and the J gene lost 6 bases, with 25 bases spanning the gap. CDR3 length: 18 residues. DNA of the CDR3: TGTGCCTGGAGTGTACGGTGGGGGACAAGCCACTCCAGGGATACGCAGTATTTT. Its protein is CAWSVRWGTSHSRDTQYF.

The chain has TRBV28 and TRBJ1-1; D is ambiguous. CDR1 is MDHEN and CDR2 is SYDVKM in the germline V gene. The CDR3 extends over 14 amino acids. With 5 bases removed from V and 0 bases from J, the gap between germline ends came to 10 bases. CDR3 region: CASSPTSLNTEAFF. Written as DNA, the CDR3 is TGTGCCAGCAGTCCTACTAGTCTGAACACTGAAGCTTTCTTT.

The J gene is TRBJ1-1, the V gene TRBV6-1; 9 nucleotides align to TRBD1. There are 13 residues in the CDR3. CDR1 is MNHNS and CDR2 is SASEGT in the germline V gene. V gave up 3 bases and J gave up 8 bases; unmatched junction bases: 4. The DNA of the CDR3 is TGTGCCAGCAGTGAGGGGGACAGGGCCGAAGCTTTCTTT. Amino acids: CASSEGDRAEAFF.

V and J are TRBV11-3 and TRBJ2-5; no clear D gene. In germline, CDR1 is SGHNT, CDR2 YENEEA. The V gene lost 3 bases and the J gene lost 5 bases, with 13 bases spanning the gap. The CDR3 contains 14 residues. The CDR3 nucleotides read TGTGCCAGCAGCTTGGTGGGATTGACGGAGACCCAGTACTTC. Its translation: CASSLVGLTETQYF.

The genes are TRBV7-9 and TRBJ1-4; unclear D gene. V lost 8 bases and J 6 bases, leaving 16 bases between the germline ends. The CDR3 covers 14 residues. Germline CDR1 SEHNR, CDR2 FQNEAQ (reference sequence). CDR3 coding DNA: TGTGCCAGCGGATTAAGGACCCAGGATGAAAAACTGTTTTTT. Translating gives CASGLRTQDEKLFF. Drawing the rest from reference TRBV7-9 and TRBJ1-4, the complete variable domain is DTGVSQNPRHKITKRGQNVTFRCDPISEHNRLYWYRQTLGQGPEFLTYFQNEAQLEKSRLLSDRFSAERPKGSFSTLEIQRTEQGDSAMYLCASGLRTQDEKLFFGSGTQLSVL.

This chain joins TRBV10-2 and TRBJ2-1; D perhaps matches TRBD2 (5 bases). This CDR3 has 16 amino acids. Deletions cut 6 bases from V and 3 bases from J, with 18 bases between. The germline V gene encodes CDR1 WSHSY and CDR2 SAAADI. CDR3 in DNA: TGCGCCAGCAGCCCTCGGACTCCCCTCAGCTACAATGAGCAGTTCTTC. It is translated as CASSPRTPLSYNEQFF.

The gene calls are TRBV10-2 and TRBJ1-3; the D gene is possibly TRBD1 (5 bases). Per germline, CDR1 WSHSY and CDR2 SAAADI. The CDR3 is 16 residues long. Trimming cost V 2 bases and J 4 bases, with 15 bases left between them. CDR3 loop: CASSETLGGDGNTIYF. CDR3 nucleotides: TGCGCCAGCAGTGAGACCCTCGGGGGAGACGGAAACACCATATATTTT.

This clone was observed a handful of times. This rearrangement joins TRBV24-1 to TRBJ2-2, with a weak D call TRBD2 (6 bases). Germline CDR1 KGHDR, CDR2 SFDVKD. Trimming removed 9 bases from V and 6 bases from J, with 16 bases in between. The CDR3 contains 14 residues. This CDR3 is CATSLGRLAGELFF. CDR3 DNA sequence: TGTGCCACCTCCTTGGGGAGGTTGGCCGGGGAGCTGTTTTTT.

V and J are TRBV27 and TRBJ2-3; tentatively, D is TRBD2 (5 bases). This CDR3 comprises 17 residues. Trimming removed 5 bases from V and 1 base from J, with 19 bases in between. The germline V gene has CDR1 MNHEY and CDR2 SMNVEV (reference sequence). The CDR3 DNA follows: TGTGCCAGCAGTCCACTAAGCCTAGCCTCCGGCACAGATACGCAGTATTTT. Its protein is CASSPLSLASGTDTQYF.

Points on this clone: Other DNA sequences from this sample encode an identical CDR3 as well. CDR3 residues: CASSYGGTEAFF. Here the CDR3 DNA reads TGTGCCAGCAGTTATGGAGGGACTGAAGCTTTCTTT. This chain connects TRBV6-5 to TRBJ1-1; D gene ambiguous. The CDR3 length is 12 residues. The germline V gene encodes CDR1 MNHEY and CDR2 SVGAGI. The ends were cut back, 3 bases at V and 5 bases at J, with 7 bases in the middle.